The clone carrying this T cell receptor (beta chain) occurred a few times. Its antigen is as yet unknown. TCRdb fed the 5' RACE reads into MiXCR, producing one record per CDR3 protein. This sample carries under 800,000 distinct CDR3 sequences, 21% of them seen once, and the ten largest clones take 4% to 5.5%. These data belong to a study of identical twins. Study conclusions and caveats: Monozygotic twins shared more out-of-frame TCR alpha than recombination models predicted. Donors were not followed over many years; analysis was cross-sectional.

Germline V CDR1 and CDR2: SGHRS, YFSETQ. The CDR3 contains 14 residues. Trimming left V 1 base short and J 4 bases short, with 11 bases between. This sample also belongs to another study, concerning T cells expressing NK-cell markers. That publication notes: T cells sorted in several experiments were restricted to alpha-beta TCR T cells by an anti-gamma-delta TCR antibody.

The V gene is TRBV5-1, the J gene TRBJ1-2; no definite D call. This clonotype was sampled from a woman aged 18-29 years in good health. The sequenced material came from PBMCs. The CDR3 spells CASSLTAQPYGYTF. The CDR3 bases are TGCGCCAGCAGCTTGACGGCACAGCCCTATGGCTACACCTTC.